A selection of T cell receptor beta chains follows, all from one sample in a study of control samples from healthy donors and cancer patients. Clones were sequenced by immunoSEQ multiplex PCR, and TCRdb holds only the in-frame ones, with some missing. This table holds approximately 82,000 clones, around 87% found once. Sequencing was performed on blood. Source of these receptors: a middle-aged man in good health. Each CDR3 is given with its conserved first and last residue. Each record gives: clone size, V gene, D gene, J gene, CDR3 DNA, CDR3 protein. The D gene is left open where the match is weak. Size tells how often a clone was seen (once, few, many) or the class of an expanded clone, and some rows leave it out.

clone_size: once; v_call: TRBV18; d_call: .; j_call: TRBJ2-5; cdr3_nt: TGTGCCAGCTCACCAACCGTATGGGGGAAAGGGGAGACCCAGTACTTC; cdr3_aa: CASSPTVWGKGETQYF
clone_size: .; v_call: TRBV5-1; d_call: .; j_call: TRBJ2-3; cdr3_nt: TGCGCCAGCAGCCCAGGACTGACCAATATGGATACGCAGTATTTT; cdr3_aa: CASSPGLTNMDTQYF
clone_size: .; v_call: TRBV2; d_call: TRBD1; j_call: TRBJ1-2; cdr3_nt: TGTGCCAGCAGTGAGGACAGGGCCCACTATGGCTACACCTTC; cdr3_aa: CASSEDRAHYGYTF
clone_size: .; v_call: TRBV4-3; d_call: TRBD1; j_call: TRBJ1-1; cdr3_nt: TGCGCCAGCAGCCGCGGACCAGGGGGCGTGAACACTGAAGCTTTCTTT; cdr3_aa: CASSRGPGGVNTEAFF
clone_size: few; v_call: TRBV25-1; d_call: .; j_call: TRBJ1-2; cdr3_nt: TGTGCCAGCAGTGACCAGTGGACCGGCACTATTAGGGGCTACACCTTC; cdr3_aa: CASSDQWTGTIRGYTF
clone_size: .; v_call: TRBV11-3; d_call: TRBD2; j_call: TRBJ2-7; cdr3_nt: TGTGCCAGCAGCCGCGGACTAGCGGGAGTTCAGTACTTC; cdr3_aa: CASSRGLAGVQYF
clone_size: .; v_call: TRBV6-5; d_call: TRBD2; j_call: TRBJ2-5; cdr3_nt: TGTGCCAGCAGTTACAGACTAGCGGCGGGGGAGACCCAGTACTTC; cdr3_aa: CASSYRLAAGETQYF
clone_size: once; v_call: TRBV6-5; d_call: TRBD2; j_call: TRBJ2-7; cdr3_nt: TGTGCCAGCAGGGGGGGGACTTACGAGCAGTACTTC; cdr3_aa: CASRGGTYEQYF
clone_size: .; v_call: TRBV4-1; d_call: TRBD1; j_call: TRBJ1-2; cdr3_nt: TGCGCCAGCAGCCAAACCGGGACAGGGGTTGCAAATGGCTACACCTTC; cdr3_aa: CASSQTGTGVANGYTF
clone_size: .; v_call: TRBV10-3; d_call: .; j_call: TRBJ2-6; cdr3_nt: TGTGCCATCAGCCGACAGCAGTTCTCTGGGGCCAACGTCCTGACTTTC; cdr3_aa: CAISRQQFSGANVLTF
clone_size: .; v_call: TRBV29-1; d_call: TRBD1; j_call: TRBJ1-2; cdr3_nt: TGCAGCGTTGAAGGGGACAGACGGGGCTACACCTTC; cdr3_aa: CSVEGDRRGYTF
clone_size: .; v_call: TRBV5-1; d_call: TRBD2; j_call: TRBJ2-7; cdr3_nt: TGCGCCAGCGCGAGGACTAGCGGGAGGATCTCCTACGAGCAGTACTTC; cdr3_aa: CASARTSGRISYEQYF
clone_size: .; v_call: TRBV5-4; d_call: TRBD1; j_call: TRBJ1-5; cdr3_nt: TGTGCCAGCAGCCAGGGGGGCGGGGGCGTAATAAGTAGCAATCAGCCCCAGCATTTT; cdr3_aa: CASSQGGGGVISSNQPQHF
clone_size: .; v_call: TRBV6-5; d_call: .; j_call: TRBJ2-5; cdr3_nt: TGTGCCAGCAGTCCCCGGGAGACCCAGTACTTC; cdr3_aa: CASSPRETQYF
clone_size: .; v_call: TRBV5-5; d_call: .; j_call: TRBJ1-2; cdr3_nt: TGTGCCAGCAGCGCCACGGGGATCTGGAGCTACACCTTC; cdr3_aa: CASSATGIWSYTF
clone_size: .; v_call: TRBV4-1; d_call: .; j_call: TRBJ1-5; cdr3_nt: TGCGCCAGCAGCCAAAGTGTCCAGGGTAGAAATCAGCCCCAGCATTTT; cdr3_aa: CASSQSVQGRNQPQHF
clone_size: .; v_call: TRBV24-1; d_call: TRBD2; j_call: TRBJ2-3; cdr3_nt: TGTGCCACCAGTGGCCCAGCGGGAGTGAGCACAGATACGCAGTATTTT; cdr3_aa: CATSGPAGVSTDTQYF
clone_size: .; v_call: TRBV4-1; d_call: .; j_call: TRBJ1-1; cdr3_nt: TGCGCCAGCAGCCAACCCTTGGGCACTGAAGCTTTCTTT; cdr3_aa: CASSQPLGTEAFF
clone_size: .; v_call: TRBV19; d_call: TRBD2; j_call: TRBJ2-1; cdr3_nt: TGTGCCAGTAGTATGAGGCTAGCGGCATACAATGAGCAGTTCTTC; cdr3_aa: CASSMRLAAYNEQFF
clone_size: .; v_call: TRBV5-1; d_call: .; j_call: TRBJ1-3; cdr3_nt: TGCGCCAGCAGCTTGAGCTCTGGAAACACCATATATTTT; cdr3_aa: CASSLSSGNTIYF
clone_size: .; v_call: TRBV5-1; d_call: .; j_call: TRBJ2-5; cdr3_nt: TGCGCCAGCAGCTTGCTCCCTAGGGGCGGACAAGAGACCCAGTACTTC; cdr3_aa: CASSLLPRGGQETQYF
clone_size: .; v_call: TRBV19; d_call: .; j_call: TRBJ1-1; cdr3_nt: TGTGCCAGTAGCCTCTGGGGCACCCAGAACACTGAAGCTTTCTTT; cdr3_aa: CASSLWGTQNTEAFF
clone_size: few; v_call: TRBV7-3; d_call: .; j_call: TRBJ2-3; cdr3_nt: TGTGCCAGCAGCTTAACCGGGTTTGGAGATACGCAGTATTTT; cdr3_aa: CASSLTGFGDTQYF
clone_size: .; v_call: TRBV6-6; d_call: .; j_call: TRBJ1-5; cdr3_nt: TGTGCCAGCAGTTACGATAATCAGCCCCAGCATTTT; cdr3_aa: CASSYDNQPQHF
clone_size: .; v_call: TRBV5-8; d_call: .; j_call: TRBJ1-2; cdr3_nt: TGTGCCAGCAGCTTGGATTCGGCCTACTATGGCTACACCTTC; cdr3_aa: CASSLDSAYYGYTF
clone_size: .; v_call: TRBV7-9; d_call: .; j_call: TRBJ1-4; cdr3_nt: TGTGCCAGCAGCACAAAGACAATGGAAAAACTGTTTTTT; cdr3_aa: CASSTKTMEKLFF
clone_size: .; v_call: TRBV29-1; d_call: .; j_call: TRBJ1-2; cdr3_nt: TGCAGCGTCGCCCGTGAGCAGGCCTGGAGCTATGGCTACACCTTC; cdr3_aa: CSVAREQAWSYGYTF
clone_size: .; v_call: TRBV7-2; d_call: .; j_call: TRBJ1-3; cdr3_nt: TGTGCCAGCAGACCTACAGGTAGTTCTCGAAACACCATATATTTT; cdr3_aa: CASRPTGSSRNTIYF
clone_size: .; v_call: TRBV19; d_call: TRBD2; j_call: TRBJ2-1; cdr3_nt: TGTGCCAGTGTTAGCGGGAGAGGGGGAGTTAGCGATGAGCAGTTCTTC; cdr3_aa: CASVSGRGGVSDEQFF
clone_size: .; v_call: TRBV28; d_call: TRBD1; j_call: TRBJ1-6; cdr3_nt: TGTGCCAGCAGGCCGACAGGGGAGGAGTATAATTCACCCCTCCACTTT; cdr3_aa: CASRPTGEEYNSPLHF
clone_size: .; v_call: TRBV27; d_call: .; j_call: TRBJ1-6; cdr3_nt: TGTGCCAGCAGCCTCGACGGCGCCCAGGAATCACCCCTCCACTTT; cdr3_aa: CASSLDGAQESPLHF
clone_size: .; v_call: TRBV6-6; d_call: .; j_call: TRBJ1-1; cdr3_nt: TGTGCCAGCAGTCCTCACACGTCGGGGGTAGTTAGGATGAACACTGAAGCTTTCTTT; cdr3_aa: CASSPHTSGVVRMNTEAFF
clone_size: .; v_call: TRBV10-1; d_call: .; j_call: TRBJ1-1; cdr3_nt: TGCGCCAGCAGTGAGGGACAGAACACTGAAGCTTTCTTT; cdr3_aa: CASSEGQNTEAFF
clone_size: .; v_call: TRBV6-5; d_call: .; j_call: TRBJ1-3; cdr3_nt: TGTGCCAGCAGTTACTCGGGCATATCCGCTGGGAACACCATATATTTT; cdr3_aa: CASSYSGISAGNTIYF
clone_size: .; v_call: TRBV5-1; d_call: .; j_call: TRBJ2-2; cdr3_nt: TGCGCCAGCAGTTCTTTGTCCCCTTCCGGGGGGGAGCTGTTTTTT; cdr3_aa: CASSSLSPSGGELFF
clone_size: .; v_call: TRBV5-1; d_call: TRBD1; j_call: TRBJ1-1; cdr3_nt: TGCGCCAGCAGCTTAGGGACAGTCCAAAACACTGAAGCTTTCTTT; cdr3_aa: CASSLGTVQNTEAFF
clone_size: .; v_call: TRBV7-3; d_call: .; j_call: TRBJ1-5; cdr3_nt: TGTGCCAGCAGCTTGGGGGCGGGACAGCCCCAGCATTTT; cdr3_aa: CASSLGAGQPQHF
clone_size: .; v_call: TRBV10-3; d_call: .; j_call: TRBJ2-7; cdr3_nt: TGTGCCATCAGTGAGCCCAAGTCCGAGCAGTACTTC; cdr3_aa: CAISEPKSEQYF
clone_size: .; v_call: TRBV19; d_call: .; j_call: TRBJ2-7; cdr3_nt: TGTGCCAGTAGTATAGACCCGGGAGTAACCTACGAGCAGTACTTC; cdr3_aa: CASSIDPGVTYEQYF
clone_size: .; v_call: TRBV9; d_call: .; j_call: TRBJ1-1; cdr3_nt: TGTGCCAGCAGCGTTTTAAAGGACACTGAAGCTTTCTTT; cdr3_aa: CASSVLKDTEAFF
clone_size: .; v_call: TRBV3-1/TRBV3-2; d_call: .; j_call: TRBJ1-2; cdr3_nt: TGTGCCAGCAGCCTAGGGGTGGGGGTATATGGCTACACCTTC; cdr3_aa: CASSLGVGVYGYTF
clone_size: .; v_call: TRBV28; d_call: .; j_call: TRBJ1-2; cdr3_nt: TGTGCCGTCCGGGACACCGCTAACTATGGCTACACCTTC; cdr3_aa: CAVRDTANYGYTF
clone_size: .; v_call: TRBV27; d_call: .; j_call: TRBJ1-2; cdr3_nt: TGTGCCAGCAGTTTATCGGCCAGGGGATGGGGCTACACCTTC; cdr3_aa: CASSLSARGWGYTF
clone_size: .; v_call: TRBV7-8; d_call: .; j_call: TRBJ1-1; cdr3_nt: TGTGCCAGCAGCTTACAGGAGAACACTGAAGCTTTCTTT; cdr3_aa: CASSLQENTEAFF